The entry that follows covers one TCR beta chain sequence. V shed 7 bases and J shed 1 base, with 7 bases lying between them. This CDR3 contains 11 residues. Germline V gene sequence: CDR1 SQVTM, CDR2 ANQGSEA. This record comes from a study of blood T cell repertoires in COVID-19. Turning to the study itself: PBMCs, B-cell-depleted T cells, or T cells provided the cDNA or gDNA that made up the material.

The method was immunoSEQ multiplex PCR; TCRdb's version includes in-frame clones alone and lacks a portion of them. The top ten hold around 4% of the sample, which has fewer than 350,000 clones, about 85% seen once. Sequenced material: peripheral blood. V is TRBV29-1 and J is TRBJ1-1, with no clear D. The sequence was collected from a woman in her forties or fifties with active or convalescent COVID-19. CDR3: CSARRNTEAFF. CDR3 bases: TGCAGCGCCCGGAGGAACACTGAAGCTTTCTTT. Looking up the rest from reference TRBV29-1 and TRBJ1-1 gives the full variable domain: SAVISQKPSRDICQRGTSLTIQCQVDSQVTMMFWYRQQPGQSLTLIATANQGSEATYESGFVIDKFPISRPNLTFSTLTVSNMSPEDSSIYLCSARRNTEAFFGQGTRLTVV.